This T cell receptor (beta chain) was captured by sequencing in a study of blood T cell repertoires in COVID-19. Across the whole study: The United States, Italy and Spain were the sources of the acute and convalescent COVID-19 samples. From T cells, B-cell-depleted T cells, or PBMCs came the material, which was cDNA or gDNA.

This clone showed up just a few times. Source study methods: Reference gene primer amplification yielded estimated nucleated cell counts. Libraries were prepared by immunoSEQ multiplex PCR; TCRdb keeps only in-frame clonotypes and omits some of them. The DNA gave D and trimming, while V, J and clone size come from that table. The profile covers hundreds of thousands of clones, with over 65% appearing a single time and about 3.1% taken by the ten largest. The CDR3 consists of 16 residues. CDR1 and CDR2 (germline): SGHRS, YFSETQ. V was pared by 3 bases and J by 2 bases, with 9 bases of the junction left unmatched.

This chain joins TRBV5-1 and TRBJ2-3; TRBD2 agrees at 7 bases. What was sequenced was peripheral blood. The TCR sequence derives from a woman over 75 with acute or convalescent COVID-19. As DNA, the CDR3 is TGCGCCAGCAGCTCGGGGGGAAGCGGGATCACAGATACGCAGTATTTT. This translates into CASSSGGSGITDTQYF.